Each of the 18 T cell receptor beta chains below was sequenced from the same sample in a study of control samples from healthy donors and cancer patients. Repertoires were generated with immunoSEQ multiplex PCR, while TCRdb's copy carries only in-frame clones and drops some. The table records roughly 400,000 clones, about nine tenths of them present only once. The source material was PBMCs. The receptors here all came from a man in his forties or fifties with head and neck cancer.

This chain connects TRBV4-1 to TRBJ2-3; D not resolved. The germline V gene has CDR1 MGHRA and CDR2 YSYEKL. V lost 0 bases and J 1 base, leaving 8 bases between the germline ends. The CDR3 contains 15 residues. The CDR3 coding sequence is TGCGCCAGCAGCCAAGAAACTCTAGGCACAGATACGCAGTATTTT. Amino acid sequence: CASSQETLGTDTQYF.

The table lists this clone with a few counts. The chain is built from TRBV4-1 and TRBJ2-1; 7 positions match TRBD2. Germline V gene lookup returns CDR1 MGHRA and CDR2 YSYEKL. The J segment lost 2 bases and the V segment lost 7 bases, leaving 5 bases of the junction unmatched. This CDR3 spans 14 amino acids. This chain's CDR3 is CASKPSGPYNEQFF. The CDR3 DNA reads as TGCGCCAGCAAACCTAGCGGACCCTACAATGAGCAGTTCTTC.

The genes are TRBV5-6 and TRBJ2-3; 8 bases line up with TRBD2. The CDR3 is 16 amino acids. Germline CDR1 is SGHDT and CDR2 is YYEEEE. Unmatched junction bases numbered 3, after V lost 0 bases and J lost 0 bases. CDR3 DNA: TGTGCCAGCAGCTTGGCCGGCGGGGGGAGCACAGATACGCAGTATTTT. This encodes CASSLAGGGSTDTQYF.

This clone was counted only a few times. The chain recombines TRBV3-1 (or the pseudogene TRBV3-2) with TRBJ2-1; D may be TRBD2 (6 bases). The CDR3 is made up of 16 amino acids. Germline V gives CDR1 LGHDT, CDR2 YNNKEL (reference sequence). Trimming cost V 4 bases and J 6 bases, with 19 bases left between them. CDR3 amino acids: CASSPQTSSFGNEQFF. Here the CDR3 DNA reads TGTGCCAGCAGCCCACAGACTAGTTCTTTTGGCAATGAGCAGTTCTTC.

This clone has just one count. This chain links TRBV7-2 with TRBJ2-3; perhaps TRBD2 as D (6 bases). Per germline, CDR1 SGHTA and CDR2 FQGNSA. V was pared by 5 bases and J by 15 bases, with 15 bases between. This CDR3 is 11 amino acids long. Here the CDR3 DNA reads TGTGCCAGCAGCCCGGGGGTACAGAGATATTTT. Translation: CASSPGVQRYF.

This clone was recorded only once. The chain carries TRBV3-1 (or the pseudogene TRBV3-2) and TRBJ1-2; D ambiguous. This CDR3 has 17 residues. CDR1 LGHDT and CDR2 YNNKEL come from the germline V gene (reference sequence). Trimming cost V 0 bases and J 8 bases, with 22 bases left between them. CDR3 region: CASSQDLGLINPGGYTF. The CDR3 DNA reads TGTGCCAGCAGCCAAGATCTCGGACTGATTAACCCAGGAGGCTACACCTTC.

The chain links TRBV5-4 to TRBJ1-4; TRBD1 agrees at 9 bases. J was trimmed by 4 bases and V by 0 bases; bases with no gene match: 1. Germline V gene sequence: CDR1 SGHNT, CDR2 YYREEE (reference sequence). The CDR3 sequence is 15 residues long. CDR3 nucleotide sequence: TGTGCCAGCAGCTTGGGGGACAGGGATAATGAAAAACTGTTTTTT. Protein sequence: CASSLGDRDNEKLFF.

V and J are TRBV9 and TRBJ1-6; 8 bases are a match to TRBD1. This CDR3 has 14 residues. J lost 7 bases, V lost 4 bases, and 4 bases had no gene match. CDR1 SGDLS and CDR2 YYNGEE come from the germline V gene. CDR3 sequence: CASSHGQGNSPLHF. The DNA for the CDR3 is TGTGCCAGCAGCCACGGACAGGGAAATTCACCCCTCCACTTT.

This clone was recorded once. The chain employs TRBV5-6 and TRBJ2-5, with TRBD2 identical over 11 bases. Germline-derived CDR1 and CDR2 are SGHDT and YYEEEE. The ends lost 4 bases at V and 2 bases at J; junction bases unmatched: 13. This CDR3 has 18 amino acids. The CDR3 sequence: CASSILPGASGRQETQYF. Here the CDR3 DNA reads TGTGCCAGCAGCATACTTCCGGGGGCTAGCGGGAGGCAAGAGACCCAGTACTTC.

The V call is TRBV27, the J call TRBJ2-7; 9 nucleotides match TRBD2. V dropped 5 bases and J dropped 3; count of bases not matched to a gene: 8. The CDR3 loop spans 15 amino acids. Germline assignment: CDR1 MNHEY and CDR2 SMNVEV (reference sequence). The DNA of the CDR3 is TGTGCCAGCAGTCCCTTAGCGGGAGTGGGCTACGAGCAGTACTTC. Translated, it gives CASSPLAGVGYEQYF.

The CDR3 reads CASSGEGRPTDTQYF. In nucleotides, the CDR3 is TGTGCCAGCAGTGGGGAGGGCAGGCCCACAGATACGCAGTATTTT. The chain links TRBV2 to TRBJ2-3; 7 nucleotides line up with TRBD2. V was pared by 4 bases and J by 2 bases, with 6 bases of the junction left unmatched. CDR1 and CDR2 from the germline V gene are SNHLY and FYNNEI. The CDR3 has 15 residues. The entire variable domain, with the rest obtained from reference TRBV2 and TRBJ2-3, is as follows: EPEVTQTPSHQVTQMGQEVILRCVPISNHLYFYWYRQILGQKVEFLVSFYNNEISEKSEIFDDQFSVERPDGSNFTLKIRSTKLEDSAMYFCASSGEGRPTDTQYFGPGTRLTVL.

This sequence joins TRBV25-1 and TRBJ1-4; the D gene is possibly TRBD1 (6 bases). In germline, CDR1 is MGHDK, CDR2 SYGVNS. CDR3 length equals 15 residues. Trimming removed 6 bases at V and 8 bases at J, with 19 bases between. Here the CDR3 reads CASRPKGGTSEKLFF. The DNA of the CDR3 is TGTGCCAGCAGACCCAAGGGGGGGACGAGCGAAAAACTGTTTTTT.

This clone occurred once. The chain has TRBV7-9 and TRBJ2-2, with a tentative D call TRBD2 (5 bases). Germline CDR1 is SEHNR and CDR2 is FQNEAQ (reference sequence). The CDR3 length is 15 residues. V lost 5 bases and J 6 bases, leaving 16 bases between the germline ends. This chain's CDR3 is CASSTGLSLPGELFF. CDR3 nucleotide sequence: TGTGCCAGCAGCACTGGACTGAGCTTGCCCGGGGAGCTGTTTTTT.

The J gene is TRBJ1-5, the V gene TRBV4-3; D is ambiguous. V was pared by 0 bases and J by 0 bases, with 6 bases between. Germline CDR1 LGHNA, CDR2 YSLEER. This CDR3 is built from 15 residues. CDR3 amino acids: CASSQDRYSNQPQHF. As DNA, the CDR3 is TGCGCCAGCAGCCAAGATCGGTATAGCAATCAGCCCCAGCATTTT.

The gene calls are TRBV7-8 and TRBJ1-5; tentatively, D is TRBD1 (6 bases). The V and J ends lost 2 bases and 5 bases respectively, with 10 bases between them. This CDR3 has 14 amino acids. CDR1 and CDR2 from the germline V gene are SGHVS and FQNEAQ. DNA of the CDR3: TGTGCCAGCAGCTTATGGGGGGGCGATCAGCCCCAGCATTTT. It yields the protein CASSLWGGDQPQHF.

The V gene is TRBV7-8, the J gene TRBJ1-4; no clear D. Germline lookup yields CDR1 SGHVS and CDR2 FQNEAQ. V lost 3 bases and J 2 bases, leaving 10 bases between the germline ends. The CDR3 runs to 15 residues. This chain's CDR3 is CASSFQRLTNEKLFF. The DNA of the CDR3 is TGTGCCAGCAGCTTTCAGCGGTTGACTAATGAAAAACTGTTTTTT.

This clone was counted only a few times. The chain joins TRBV24-1 to TRBJ2-5; 8 bases agree with TRBD2. Looked up from germline, CDR1 is KGHDR and CDR2 is SFDVKD. The CDR3 consists of 14 residues. V was pared by 9 bases and J by 5 bases, with 10 bases of the junction left unmatched. The CDR3 sequence is CATGLSGGGETQYF. DNA of the CDR3: TGTGCCACCGGACTAAGCGGGGGAGGGGAGACCCAGTACTTC.

The chain links TRBV19 to TRBJ2-3, with D hard to call. Trimming left V 4 bases short and J 2 bases short, with 13 bases between. The V gene's germline CDR1 is LNHDA and CDR2 SQIVND (reference sequence). The CDR3 spans 15 residues. In DNA form, the CDR3 reads TGTGCCAGTAGTAATTCAGGCGACCTCACAGATACGCAGTATTTT. Its protein product is CASSNSGDLTDTQYF.